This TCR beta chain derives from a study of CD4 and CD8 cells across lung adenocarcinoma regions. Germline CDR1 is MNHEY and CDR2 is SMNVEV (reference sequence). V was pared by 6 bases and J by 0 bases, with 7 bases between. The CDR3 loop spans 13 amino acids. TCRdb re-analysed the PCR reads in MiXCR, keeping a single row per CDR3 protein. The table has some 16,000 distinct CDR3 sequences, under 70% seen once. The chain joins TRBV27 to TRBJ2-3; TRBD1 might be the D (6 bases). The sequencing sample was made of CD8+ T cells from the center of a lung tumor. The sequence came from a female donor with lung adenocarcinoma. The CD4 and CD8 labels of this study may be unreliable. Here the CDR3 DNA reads TGTGCCAGCAGACAGGGAAGCACAGATACGCAGTATTTT. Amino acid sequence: CASRQGSTDTQYF.